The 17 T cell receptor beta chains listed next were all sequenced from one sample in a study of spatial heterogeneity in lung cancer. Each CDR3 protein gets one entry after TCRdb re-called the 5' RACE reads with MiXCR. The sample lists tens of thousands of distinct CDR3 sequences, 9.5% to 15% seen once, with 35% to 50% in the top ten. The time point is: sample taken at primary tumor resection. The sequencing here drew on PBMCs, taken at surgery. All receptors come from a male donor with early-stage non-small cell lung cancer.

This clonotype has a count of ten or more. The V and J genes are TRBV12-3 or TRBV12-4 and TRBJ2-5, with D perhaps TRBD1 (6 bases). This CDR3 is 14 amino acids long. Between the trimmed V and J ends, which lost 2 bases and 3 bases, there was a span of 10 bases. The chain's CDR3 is CASSLSGTKETQYF. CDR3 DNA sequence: TGTGCCAGCAGTTTATCAGGGACAAAAGAGACCCAGTACTTC.

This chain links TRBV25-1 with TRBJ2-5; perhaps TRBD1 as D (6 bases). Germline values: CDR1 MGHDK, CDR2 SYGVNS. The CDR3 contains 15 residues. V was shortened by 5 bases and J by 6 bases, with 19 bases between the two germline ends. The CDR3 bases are TGTGCCAGCAGTAACCAAGACAGGCCTGGGCAGACCCAGTACTTC. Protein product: CASSNQDRPGQTQYF.

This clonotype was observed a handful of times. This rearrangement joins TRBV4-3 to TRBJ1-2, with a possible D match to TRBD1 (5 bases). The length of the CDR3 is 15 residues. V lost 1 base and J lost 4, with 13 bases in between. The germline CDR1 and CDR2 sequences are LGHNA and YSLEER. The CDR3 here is CASSQVRDGVYGYTF. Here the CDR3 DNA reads TGCGCCAGCAGCCAAGTGAGGGACGGAGTCTATGGCTACACCTTC.

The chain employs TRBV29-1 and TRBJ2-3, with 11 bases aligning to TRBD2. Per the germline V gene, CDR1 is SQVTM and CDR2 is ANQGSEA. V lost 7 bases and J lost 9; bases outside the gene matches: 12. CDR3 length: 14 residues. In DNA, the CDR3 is TGCAGCGGTATAGCGGGAGGGAAAGTGGGGACGCAGTATTTT. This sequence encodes CSGIAGGKVGTQYF.

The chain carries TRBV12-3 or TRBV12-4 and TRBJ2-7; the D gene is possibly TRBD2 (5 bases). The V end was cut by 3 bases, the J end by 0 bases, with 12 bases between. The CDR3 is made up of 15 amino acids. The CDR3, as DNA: TGTGCCAGCAGTTTCGGCGGACTGACCTCCTACGAGCAGTACTTC. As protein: CASSFGGLTSYEQYF.

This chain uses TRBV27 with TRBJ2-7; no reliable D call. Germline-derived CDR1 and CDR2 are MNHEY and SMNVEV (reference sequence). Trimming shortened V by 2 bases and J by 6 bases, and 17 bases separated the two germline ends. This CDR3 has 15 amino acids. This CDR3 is CASSLLLGPISEQYF. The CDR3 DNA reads TGTGCCAGCAGTTTACTCCTTGGGCCGATTAGCGAGCAGTACTTC.

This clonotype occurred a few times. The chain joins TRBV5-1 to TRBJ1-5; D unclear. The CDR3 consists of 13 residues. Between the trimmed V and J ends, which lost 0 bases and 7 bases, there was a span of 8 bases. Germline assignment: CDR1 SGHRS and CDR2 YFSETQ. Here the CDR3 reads CASSLGAGQPQHF. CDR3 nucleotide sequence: TGCGCCAGCAGCTTGGGAGCCGGGCAGCCCCAGCATTTT.

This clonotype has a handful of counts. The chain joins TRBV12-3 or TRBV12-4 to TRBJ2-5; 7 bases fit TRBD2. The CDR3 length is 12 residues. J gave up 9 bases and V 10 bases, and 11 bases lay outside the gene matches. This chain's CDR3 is CATATGRRPQYF. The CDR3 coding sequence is TGTGCCACCGCGACCGGGAGGAGACCCCAGTACTTC.

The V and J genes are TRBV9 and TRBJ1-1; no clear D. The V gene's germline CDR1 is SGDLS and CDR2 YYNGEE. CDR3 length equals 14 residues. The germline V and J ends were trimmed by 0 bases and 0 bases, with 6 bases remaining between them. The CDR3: CASSVVGVNTEAFF. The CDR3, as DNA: TGTGCCAGCAGCGTAGTAGGCGTGAACACTGAAGCTTTCTTT.

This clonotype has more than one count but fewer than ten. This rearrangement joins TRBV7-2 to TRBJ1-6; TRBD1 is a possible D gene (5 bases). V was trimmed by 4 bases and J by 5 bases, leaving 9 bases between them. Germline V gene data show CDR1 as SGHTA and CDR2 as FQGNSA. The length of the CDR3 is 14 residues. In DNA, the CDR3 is TGTGCCAGCAGCTGGGACGCTCATAATTCACCCCTCCACTTT. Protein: CASSWDAHNSPLHF.

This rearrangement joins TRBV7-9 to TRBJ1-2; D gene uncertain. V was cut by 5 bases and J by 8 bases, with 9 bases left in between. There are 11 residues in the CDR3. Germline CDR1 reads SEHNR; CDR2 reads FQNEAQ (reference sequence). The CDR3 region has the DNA TGTGCCAGCAGCGCTGACGGAGGCTACACCTTC. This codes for CASSADGGYTF.

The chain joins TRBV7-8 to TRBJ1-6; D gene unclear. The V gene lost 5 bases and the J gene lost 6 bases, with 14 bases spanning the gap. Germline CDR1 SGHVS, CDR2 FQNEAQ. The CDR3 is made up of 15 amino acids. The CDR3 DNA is TGTGCCAGCAGCCTGGAGAGGGCCGCTAATTCACCCCTCCACTTT. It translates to CASSLERAANSPLHF.

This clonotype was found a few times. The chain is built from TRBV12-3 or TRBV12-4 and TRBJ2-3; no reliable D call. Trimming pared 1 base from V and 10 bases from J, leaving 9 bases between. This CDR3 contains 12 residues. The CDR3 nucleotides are TGTGCCAGCAGTTTAGGAAGGTCGCCGCAGTATTTT. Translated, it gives CASSLGRSPQYF.

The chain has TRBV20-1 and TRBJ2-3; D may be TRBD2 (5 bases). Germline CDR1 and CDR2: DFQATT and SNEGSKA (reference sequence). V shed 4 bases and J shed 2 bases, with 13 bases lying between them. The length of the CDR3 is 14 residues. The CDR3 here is CSATTGENTDTQYF. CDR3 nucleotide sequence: TGCAGTGCTACCACCGGGGAAAACACAGATACGCAGTATTTT.

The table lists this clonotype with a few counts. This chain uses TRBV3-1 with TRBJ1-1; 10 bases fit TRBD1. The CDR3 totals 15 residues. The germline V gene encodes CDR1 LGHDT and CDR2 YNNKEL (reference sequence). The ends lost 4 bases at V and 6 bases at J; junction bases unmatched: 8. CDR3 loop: CASSPWDRGQAEAFF. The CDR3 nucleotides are TGTGCCAGCAGCCCGTGGGACAGGGGCCAAGCTGAAGCTTTCTTT.

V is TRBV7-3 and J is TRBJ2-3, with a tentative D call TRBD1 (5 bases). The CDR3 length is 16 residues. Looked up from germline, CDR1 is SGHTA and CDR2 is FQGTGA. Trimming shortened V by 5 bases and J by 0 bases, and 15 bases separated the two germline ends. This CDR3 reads CASSPRQGISTDTQYF. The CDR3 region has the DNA TGTGCCAGCAGCCCCCGGCAGGGCATCAGCACAGATACGCAGTATTTT.

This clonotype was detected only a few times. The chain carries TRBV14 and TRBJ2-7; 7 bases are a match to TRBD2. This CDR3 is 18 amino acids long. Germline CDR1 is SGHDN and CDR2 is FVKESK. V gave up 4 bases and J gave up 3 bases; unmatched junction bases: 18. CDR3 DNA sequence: TGTGCCAGCAGCCCACTCGGGGACTATACTAATACCTTCTACGAGCAGTACTTC. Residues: CASSPLGDYTNTFYEQYF.